These 24 T cell receptor beta chains originate from one sample sequenced in a study of blood T cells in healthy people across ages (dated by TCRdb to 2014 to 2015). The library was produced with 5' RACE. Sequencing was carried out with an Illumina HiSeq 2500. A second roughly 7 to 11 cycle PCR used a sample-barcoded 5' primer and a J-beta primer mix. TCRdb itself trimmed the public reads at Q25 with fastp, ran MiXCR and retained productive beta chains. Rows with a matching CDR3 protein are joined into one entry that keeps the most common DNA and genes. In this sample the table shows around 1,000,000 distinct CDR3 sequences, 35% to 45% of which occur a single time. The ten largest clones add up to approximately 14% of the sample. Sequenced: blood. The receptors were sampled from a man in his late teens or twenties in good health.

The J gene is TRBJ1-4, the V gene TRBV6-1, with TRBD1 as a possible D gene (6 bases). V shed 4 bases and J shed 7 bases, with 16 bases lying between them. The CDR3 loop spans 15 amino acids. Germline CDR1 MNHNS, CDR2 SASEGT. The CDR3, as DNA: TGTGCCAGCAGTGGCCCCACAGGGTTGGGTGAAAAACTGTTTTTT. Translated, it gives CASSGPTGLGEKLFF.

In regard to this clonotype: It may be a read error: a sequence one base away is much more abundant. The chain employs TRBV3-1 and TRBJ1-4; D gene unclear. The CDR3 is 14 residues long. Germline CDR1 LGHDT, CDR2 YNNKEL (reference sequence). The CDR3 region has the DNA TGTGCCGGCAGCTACCCCGGGAGGAATGAAAAACTGTTTTTT. The encoded protein is CAGSYPGRNEKLFF.

V and J are TRBV7-9 and TRBJ1-4; tentative D call: TRBD1 (5 bases). The CDR3 consists of 16 residues. The germline V gene has CDR1 SEHNR and CDR2 FQNEAQ (reference sequence). V lost 1 base and J 8 bases, leaving 17 bases between the germline ends. The DNA for the CDR3 is TGTGCCAGCAGCTTAGGACGGCAGGGACCAAGGGAAAAACTGTTTTTT. Encoded protein: CASSLGRQGPREKLFF.

This rearrangement joins TRBV20-1 to TRBJ1-1, with 10 bases lining up with TRBD1. CDR1 and CDR2 (germline): DFQATT, SNEGSKA (reference sequence). The trim removed 5 bases at V and 5 bases at J, leaving 8 bases unmatched. This CDR3 spans 14 amino acids. CDR3 sequence reads: CSAHRQGARTEAFF. CDR3 in DNA: TGCAGTGCTCATAGACAGGGGGCGAGGACTGAAGCTTTCTTT.

The chain has TRBV12-5 and TRBJ1-1; 7 nucleotides agree with TRBD1. V lost 1 base and J lost 3; bases outside the gene matches: 5. The germline gives CDR1 LGHNT, CDR2 FRNRAP. The CDR3 runs 15 residues. The CDR3 here is CASGLATGLDTEAFF. In nucleotides, the CDR3 is TGTGCTAGTGGTTTGGCGACAGGGCTCGACACTGAAGCTTTCTTT. The variable domain in full, completed from reference TRBV12-5 and TRBJ1-1, reads DARVTQTPRHKVTEMGQEVTMRCQPILGHNTVFWYRQTMMQGLELLAYFRNRAPLDDSGMPKDRFSAEMPDATLATLKIQPSEPRDSAVYFCASGLATGLDTEAFFGQGTRLTVV.

The chain employs TRBV29-1 and TRBJ1-1, with a possible D match to TRBD1 (5 bases). CDR1 SQVTM and CDR2 ANQGSEA come from the germline V gene. V lost 2 bases and J lost 0, with 13 bases in between. The CDR3 extends over 15 amino acids. CDR3 DNA sequence: TGCAGCGTTGAAACGCGACAGAGCATGAACACTGAAGCTTTCTTT. Translating it yields CSVETRQSMNTEAFF.

The chain couples TRBV2 to TRBJ1-1; maybe TRBD1 (5 bases). The CDR3 is 15 residues long. CDR1 is SNHLY and CDR2 is FYNNEI in the germline V gene. V gave up 5 bases and J gave up 0 bases, with 13 bases separating them. The CDR3: CASSPPGTLNTEAFF. CDR3 coding DNA: TGTGCCAGCAGTCCCCCCGGGACTCTGAACACTGAAGCTTTCTTT.

The chain joins TRBV20-1 to TRBJ2-3, with 8 bases lining up with TRBD2. The CDR3 consists of 18 residues. The V and J ends lost 1 base and 0 bases, in that order; junction bases with no gene match: 12. Germline assignment: CDR1 DFQATT and CDR2 SNEGSKA (reference sequence). In nucleotides, the CDR3 is TGCAGTGCTAGAGTGTCTAGCGGGCGGGGGTCTAGCACAGATACGCAGTATTTT. Protein: CSARVSSGRGSSTDTQYF.

This clonotype was recorded many times. CDR3 sequence: CASSLSTSGDTDTQYF. The CDR3 DNA sequence: TGTGCCAGCAGCTTGAGTACTAGCGGTGACACAGATACGCAGTATTTT. This rearrangement joins TRBV7-2 to TRBJ2-3, with 8 bases lining up with TRBD2. The germline V gene has CDR1 SGHTA and CDR2 FQGNSA. With V trimmed by 3 bases and J by 2 bases, 7 bases remained unmatched. This CDR3 region has 16 residues. Drawing the rest from reference TRBV7-2 and TRBJ2-3, the complete variable domain is GAGVSQSPSNKVTEKGKDVELRCDPISGHTALYWYRQSLGQGLEFLIYFQGNSAPDKSGLPSDRFSAERTGGSVSTLTIQRTQQEDSAVYLCASSLSTSGDTDTQYFGPGTRLTVL.

The rearrangement links TRBV7-3 to TRBJ2-1, with 7 bases lining up with TRBD1. Gene TRBJ2-7 matches the end of the DNA better, so the J call may be wrong. CDR1 is SGHTA and CDR2 is FQGTGA in the germline V gene. The CDR3 has 17 residues. CDR3 sequence: CASSLSPGTDIYNEQYF. The CDR3 DNA reads as TGTGCCAGCAGCTTATCCCCCGGGACAGACATCTACAATGAGCAGTACTTC.

V usage is TRBV9 and J usage is TRBJ1-2; no clear D gene. Trimming took 4 bases from V and 4 from J, leaving 14 bases between them. CDR1 is SGDLS and CDR2 is YYNGEE in the germline V gene. The CDR3 contains 14 residues. CDR3 in DNA: TGTGCCAGCAGCCTTAGCAAGGACTGCTATGGCTACACCTTC. This sequence encodes CASSLSKDCYGYTF. The full variable domain, in which reference TRBV9 and TRBJ1-2 provide the parts outside the CDR3, is DSGVTQTPKHLITATGQRVTLRCSPRSGDLSVYWYQQSLDQGLQFLIQYYNGEERAKGNILERFSAQQFPDLHSELNLSSLELGDSALYFCASSLSKDCYGYTFGSGTRLTVV.

The rearrangement joins TRBV6-5 to TRBJ2-1; 9 bases match TRBD2. Trimming at V came to 6 bases and at J to 7 bases, leaving 13 bases not matched to a gene. The CDR3 length is 16 residues. Germline V lookup: CDR1 MNHEY, CDR2 SVGAGI. The CDR3, as DNA: TGTGCCAGCAGCCCCAATGGCGGGGGGGGGTGGAATGAGCAGTTCTTC. Amino acids: CASSPNGGGGWNEQFF.

This clonotype was counted at least ten times. This sequence joins TRBV15 and TRBJ1-1; no definite D call. V lost 3 bases to trimming and J lost 7 bases, with 9 bases between them. Germline CDR1 is LNHNV and CDR2 is YYDKDF (reference sequence). The CDR3 length is 12 residues. The chain's CDR3 is CATSRNGVEAFF. CDR3 DNA: TGTGCCACCAGCAGGAACGGCGTTGAAGCTTTCTTT.

This clonotype showed up just a few times. The J gene is TRBJ1-5, the V gene TRBV10-3; TRBD1 might be the D (6 bases). CDR3 length: 15 residues. Germline assignment: CDR1 ENHRY and CDR2 SYGVKD. With 2 bases removed from V and 8 bases from J, the gap between germline ends came to 16 bases. The CDR3 sequence: CAISETGASGEPQHF. Here the CDR3 DNA reads TGTGCCATCAGTGAGACGGGGGCCTCGGGGGAGCCCCAGCATTTT.

The chain links TRBV4-2 to TRBJ2-3; a possible D gene is TRBD2 (5 bases). CDR3 length: 13 residues. Trimming took off 0 bases at V and 5 bases at J, with 6 bases between the two ends. From germline, CDR1 is LGHNA and CDR2 YNFKEQ. CDR3 loop: CASSQDGEDTQYF. CDR3 bases: TGTGCCAGCAGCCAAGACGGGGAAGATACGCAGTATTTT.

A few counts support this clonotype. This chain uses TRBV12-3 or TRBV12-4 with TRBJ2-5; D possibly uses TRBD1 or TRBD2 (5 bases each). There are 16 residues in the CDR3. Trimming took off 5 bases at V and 2 bases at J, with 18 bases between the two ends. This CDR3 is CASSTSTGTEQETQYF. The CDR3 DNA reads TGTGCCAGCAGTACTTCAACCGGGACGGAACAAGAGACCCAGTACTTC.

This clonotype was found many times. The chain employs TRBV7-2 and TRBJ2-1, with TRBD2 identical over 14 bases. Unmatched junction bases numbered 4, after V lost 6 bases and J lost 6 bases. The V gene's germline CDR1 is SGHTA and CDR2 FQGNSA. This CDR3 region has 15 residues. The CDR3: CASRIGTSGGNEQFF. The DNA for the CDR3 is TGTGCCAGCAGAATCGGGACTAGCGGGGGCAATGAGCAGTTCTTC.

CDR3 loop: CASSTQGRGYTF. CDR3 DNA sequence: TGTGCCAGCAGTACACAGGGAAGGGGCTACACCTTC. V and J are TRBV12-3 or TRBV12-4 and TRBJ1-2; TRBD1 might be the D (6 bases). The CDR3 loop spans 12 amino acids. Trimming took 5 bases from V and 8 from J, leaving 12 bases between them.

A remark on this clonotype: A much larger clone lies a single base off, so this may be a read error. V usage is TRBV7-9 and J usage is TRBJ1-2, with 7 bases lining up with TRBD1. The CDR3 has 15 amino acids. CDR1 is SEHNR, CDR2 FQNEAQ, per germline (reference sequence). CDR3 protein: CAGSPRDRTNYGYTF. CDR3 DNA: TGTGCCGGCAGCCCTCGGGACAGAACTAACTATGGCTACACCTTC. The full variable domain, rest sourced from reference TRBV7-9 and TRBJ1-2, is DTGVSQNPRHKITKRGQNVTFRCDPISEHNRLYWYRQTLGQGPEFLTYFQNEAQLEKSRLLSDRFSAERPKGSFSTLEIQRTEQGDSAMYLCAGSPRDRTNYGYTFGSGTRLTVV.

The chain carries TRBV7-9 and TRBJ1-1; D possibly corresponds to TRBD1 (5 bases). V was shortened by 6 bases and J by 3 bases, with 14 bases between the two germline ends. The V gene's germline CDR1 is SEHNR and CDR2 FQNEAQ (reference sequence). The CDR3 runs to 14 residues. The CDR3 reads CASRTSDTYTEAFF. The CDR3 DNA sequence: TGTGCCAGCAGGACGTCGGACACGTACACTGAAGCTTTCTTT.

This clonotype has a handful of counts. The chain employs TRBV4-3 and TRBJ2-1; 14 nucleotides match TRBD2. The CDR3 runs to 20 residues. With 0 bases clipped from V and 8 bases from J, the junction kept 15 bases outside the gene matches. From germline, CDR1 is LGHNA and CDR2 YSLEER. CDR3 region: CASSQDLVGLAGGPIDEQFF. CDR3 bases: TGCGCCAGCAGCCAAGATTTAGTCGGACTAGCGGGGGGCCCTATCGATGAGCAGTTCTTC.

This clonotype was seen repeatedly, ten times or more. In nucleotides, the CDR3 is TGTGCCAGCAGCTTACACAGCGGACCAAATGAAAAACTGTTTTTT. Its protein is CASSLHSGPNEKLFF. V usage is TRBV11-2 and J usage is TRBJ1-4; D not resolved. The CDR3 runs to 15 residues. Germline V lookup: CDR1 SGHAT, CDR2 FQNNGV. V lost 2 bases, J lost 5 bases, and 12 bases lay in between.

This clonotype was observed a few times. One end of the junction varies from germline; a read error may be responsible. This rearrangement joins TRBV7-9 to TRBJ1-2; tentatively, D is TRBD1 (5 bases). Per germline, CDR1 SEHNR and CDR2 FQNEAQ (reference sequence). This CDR3 comprises 15 residues. Written as DNA, the CDR3 is TGTGCCAGTAGCTTAAAAAGCAGGGAGGGGTATGGCTACACCTTC. Translating it yields CASSLKSREGYGYTF.

The gene calls are TRBV7-2 and TRBJ1-2; no reliable D call. There are 16 residues in the CDR3. V shed 2 bases and J shed 1 base, with 14 bases lying between them. The germline CDR1 and CDR2 sequences are SGHTA and FQGNSA. This CDR3 is CASSLRQINHNYGYTF. The CDR3 DNA is TGTGCCAGCAGCTTACGCCAGATAAACCATAACTATGGCTACACCTTC.